This T cell receptor beta chain was documented in a study of blood T cell repertoires in COVID-19. Study-level background: Samples taken during acute and convalescent COVID-19 were collected in the United States, Italy and Spain.

The CDR3 consists of 15 residues. V was shortened by 0 bases and J by 2 bases, with 11 bases between the two germline ends. Looked up from germline, CDR1 is SGHNT and CDR2 is YYREEE (reference sequence). Per the original methods: Amplification from reference gene primers served as the basis for estimated nucleated cell counts. Here immunoSEQ multiplex PCR was the method, and the copy in TCRdb shows in-frame clones only, minus some. The DNA gave D and trimming, while V, J and clone size come from that table. The table has under 200,000 clones, roughly 84% seen once. The sequenced sample consisted of peripheral blood. This receptor was obtained from a man in his forties with acute or convalescent COVID-19. V and J are TRBV5-4 and TRBJ1-2; weak D call: TRBD1 (5 bases). The CDR3 region is CASSLAFSGNYGYTF. The DNA of the CDR3 is TGTGCCAGCAGCTTGGCCTTTTCAGGGAACTATGGCTACACCTTC.